The entry below describes one T cell receptor beta chain. 13 Jbeta primers and 60 Vbeta primers were used for the PCR. TCRdb's copy holds only in-frame clones and misses some; the assay was immunoSEQ multiplex PCR. The table includes under 150,000 clones, roughly two thirds detected once. These data come from a study of cytomegalovirus exposure and HLA in healthy donors. Losses at the gene ends were 7 bases for V and 3 bases for J; bases not matched to a gene: 9. This CDR3 is built from 15 residues. Germline CDR1 MNHEY, CDR2 SMNVEV (reference sequence). The sequence was collected from a man between 18 and 35 years old in good health and CMV-seropositive. The specimen sequenced was PBMCs. The chain recombines TRBV27 with TRBJ2-3; 8 bases are a match to TRBD2. DNA for the CDR3: TGTGCCAGCAAGGGCGGGGGGCTGAGAACAGATACGCAGTATTTT. Translating it yields CASKGGGLRTDTQYF.